This entry describes one T cell receptor beta chain. At one of its ends the junction is not consistent with the germline gene, which may arise from a read error. The read terminates 3 residues before the CDR3 end, so the remaining end is supplied by the germline J gene. These data come from a study of T cells in women clearing cervical HPV infection. The repertoire was sequenced with immunoSEQ multiplex PCR; TCRdb's copy has only in-frame clones and lacks some. In all, the sample yields some 20,000 clones. Germline assignment: CDR1 LGHNA and CDR2 YNFKEQ. This CDR3 is 15 amino acids long. The sequence was collected from a woman aged 18-70 years with a cervical HPV16 infection that either progressed to CIN3+ or cleared (not recorded which). The sequencing input was blood buffy coat. V and J are TRBV4-2 and TRBJ1-2; the D gene is possibly TRBD1 (5 bases). CDR3 residues: CASSHPTAGNYGYTF. Partial CDR3 DNA: TGCGCCAGCAGCCACCCGACAGCCGGTAACTATGGC.